The rows below give T cell receptor beta chains drawn from one sample of a study of cytomegalovirus exposure and HLA in healthy donors. Repertoires were generated with immunoSEQ multiplex PCR, while TCRdb's copy carries only in-frame clones and drops some. The table records 130,000 to 150,000 clones, roughly 79% of them present only once. The sequencing sample was made of PBMCs. The receptors stem from a woman aged 40 to 50 in good health and CMV-seropositive. CDR3s include the opening cysteine and the closing phenylalanine or tryptophan. Clone size is stated in some rows and not others, as once, few, many or a class when expanded.

v_call,j_call,clone_size,cdr3_aa
TRBV10-2,TRBJ2-1,.,CASSERRGVNEQFF
TRBV16,TRBJ2-5,.,CASSRDRGQETQYF
TRBV19,TRBJ1-1,.,CASSVRMNTEAFF
TRBV18,TRBJ2-3,.,CASSPDVAGAFTDTQYF
TRBV28,TRBJ1-5,.,CASSSLQPQHF
TRBV5-4,TRBJ2-5,.,CASSLKLGGQETQYF
TRBV4-1,TRBJ2-7,few,CASSQDRAYEQYF
TRBV7-2,TRBJ1-1,.,CASSLELWQGNTEAFF
TRBV6-1,TRBJ1-5,.,CASGSGARGNQPQHF
TRBV5-1,TRBJ1-3,.,CASSLDSGSRGNTIYF
TRBV9,TRBJ2-1,few,CASSGPHGGVVGNEQFF
TRBV2,TRBJ2-7,.,CASSRDSPSEQYF
TRBV23-1,TRBJ2-6,.,CASSQSGLSGANVLTF
TRBV19,TRBJ2-1,once,CASKGGGLKNEQFF
TRBV2,TRBJ2-7,.,CASSTIRQGGSEQYF
TRBV19,TRBJ2-7,.,CASSIRQDYEQYF
TRBV6-5,TRBJ1-2,.,CASSWDRWGYGYTF
TRBV5-1,TRBJ2-3,.,CASSFGGPFPDTQYF
TRBV6-5,TRBJ2-7,once,CASRQGLASEQYF
TRBV5-1,TRBJ2-2,.,CASSFTIGGRGTNTGELFF
TRBV7-9,TRBJ1-1,.,CASSPRYPLGDTEAFF
TRBV19,TRBJ2-4,once,CASSNAGGRNIQYF
TRBV7-9,TRBJ2-1,once,CSSSLQTLTSGISGEQFF
TRBV11-2,TRBJ1-1,.,CASSLGTVSTGEAFF
TRBV5-1,TRBJ2-3,.,CASSLDGGGGTDTQYF
TRBV30,TRBJ2-7,many,CAWSANYEQYF
TRBV9,TRBJ2-2,.,CASSVRRGGPGELFF
TRBV9,TRBJ1-5,once,CASSVEGYSNQPQHF
TRBV12-5,TRBJ1-6,.,CASGLVLLGQTGNSPLHF
TRBV5-4,TRBJ2-7,.,CASSLGSSGTGSYEQYF
TRBV11-2,TRBJ1-5,.,CASSLDIGEAQPQHF
TRBV18,TRBJ1-2,.,CASSPRTPGWGDYGYTF
TRBV2,TRBJ2-3,few,CASRIGKEGTDTQYF